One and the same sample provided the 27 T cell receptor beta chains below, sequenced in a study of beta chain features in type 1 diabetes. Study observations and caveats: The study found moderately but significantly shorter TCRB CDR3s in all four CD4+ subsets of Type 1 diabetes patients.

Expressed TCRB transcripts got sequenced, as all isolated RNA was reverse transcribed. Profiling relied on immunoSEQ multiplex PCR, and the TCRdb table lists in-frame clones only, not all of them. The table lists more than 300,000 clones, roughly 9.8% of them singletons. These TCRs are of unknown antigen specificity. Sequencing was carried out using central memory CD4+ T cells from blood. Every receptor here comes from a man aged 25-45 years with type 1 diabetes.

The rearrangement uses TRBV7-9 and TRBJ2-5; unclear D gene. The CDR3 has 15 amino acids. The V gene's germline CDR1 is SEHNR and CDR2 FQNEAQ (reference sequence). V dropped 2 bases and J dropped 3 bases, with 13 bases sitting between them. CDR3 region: CASSLSSIGEETQYF. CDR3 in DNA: TGTGCCAGCAGCTTATCGTCGATAGGCGAAGAGACCCAGTACTTC.

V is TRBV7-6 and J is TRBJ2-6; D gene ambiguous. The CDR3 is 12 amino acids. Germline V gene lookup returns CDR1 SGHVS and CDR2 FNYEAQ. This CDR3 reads CAVYSGANVLTF. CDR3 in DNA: TGTGCTGTGTACTCTGGGGCCAACGTCCTGACTTTC.

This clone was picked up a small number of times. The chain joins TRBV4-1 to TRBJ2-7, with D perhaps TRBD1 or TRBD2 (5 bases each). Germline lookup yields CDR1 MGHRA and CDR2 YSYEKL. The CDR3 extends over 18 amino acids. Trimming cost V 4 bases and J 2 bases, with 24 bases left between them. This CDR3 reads CASSRDLTPGDVTYEQYF. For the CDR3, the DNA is TGCGCCAGCAGCCGGGACCTTACTCCCGGGGACGTAACCTACGAGCAGTACTTC.

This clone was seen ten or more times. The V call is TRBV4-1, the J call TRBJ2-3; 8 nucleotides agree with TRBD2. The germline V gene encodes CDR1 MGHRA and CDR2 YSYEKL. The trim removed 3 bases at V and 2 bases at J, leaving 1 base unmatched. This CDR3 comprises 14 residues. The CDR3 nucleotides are TGCGCCAGCAGCCAGACTAGCGTCACAGATACGCAGTATTTT. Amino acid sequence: CASSQTSVTDTQYF.

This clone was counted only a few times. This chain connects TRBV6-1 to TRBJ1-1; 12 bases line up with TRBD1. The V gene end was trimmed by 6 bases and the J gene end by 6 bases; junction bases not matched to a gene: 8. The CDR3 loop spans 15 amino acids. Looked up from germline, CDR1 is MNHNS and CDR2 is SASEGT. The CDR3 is CASRAGQGAEAEAFF. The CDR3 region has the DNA TGTGCCAGCAGAGCGGGACAGGGGGCGGAGGCTGAAGCTTTCTTT.

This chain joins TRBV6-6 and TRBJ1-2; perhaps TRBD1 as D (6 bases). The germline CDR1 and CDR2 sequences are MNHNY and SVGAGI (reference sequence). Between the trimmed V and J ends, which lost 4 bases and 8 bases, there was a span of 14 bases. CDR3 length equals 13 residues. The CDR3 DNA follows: TGTGCCAGCAGTTCCGATGGACAGTCCGGCTACACCTTC. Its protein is CASSSDGQSGYTF.

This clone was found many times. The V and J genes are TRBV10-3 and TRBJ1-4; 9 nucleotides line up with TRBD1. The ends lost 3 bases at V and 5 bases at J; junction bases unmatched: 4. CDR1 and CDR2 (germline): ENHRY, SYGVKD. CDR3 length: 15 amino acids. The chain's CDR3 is CAISEGTGLNEKLFF. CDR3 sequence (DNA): TGTGCCATCAGTGAAGGGACAGGGTTAAATGAAAAACTGTTTTTT.

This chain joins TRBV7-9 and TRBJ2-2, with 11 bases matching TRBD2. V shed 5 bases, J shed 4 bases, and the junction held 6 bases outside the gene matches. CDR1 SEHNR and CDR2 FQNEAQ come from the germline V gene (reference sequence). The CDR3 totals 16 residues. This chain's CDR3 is CASSASSGRRTGELFF. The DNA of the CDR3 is TGTGCCAGCAGCGCCTCTAGCGGGAGGCGCACCGGGGAGCTGTTTTTT. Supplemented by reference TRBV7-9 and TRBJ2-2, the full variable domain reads DTGVSQNPRHKITKRGQNVTFRCDPISEHNRLYWYRQTLGQGPEFLTYFQNEAQLEKSRLLSDRFSAERPKGSFSTLEIQRTEQGDSAMYLCASSASSGRRTGELFFGEGSRLTVL.

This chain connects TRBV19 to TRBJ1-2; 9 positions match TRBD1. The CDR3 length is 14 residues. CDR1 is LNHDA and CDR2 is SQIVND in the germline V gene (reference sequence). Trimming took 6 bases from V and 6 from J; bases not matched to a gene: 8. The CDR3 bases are TGTGCCAGTAGCCTCTCGGGACAGGGTGATGGCTACACCTTC. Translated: CASSLSGQGDGYTF.

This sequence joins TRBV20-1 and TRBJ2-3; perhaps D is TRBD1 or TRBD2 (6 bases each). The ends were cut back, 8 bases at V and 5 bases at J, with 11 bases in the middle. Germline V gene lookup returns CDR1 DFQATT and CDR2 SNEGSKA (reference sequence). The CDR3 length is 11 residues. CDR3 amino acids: CSWGAGDTQYF. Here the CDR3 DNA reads TGCAGTTGGGGGGCAGGAGATACGCAGTATTTT.

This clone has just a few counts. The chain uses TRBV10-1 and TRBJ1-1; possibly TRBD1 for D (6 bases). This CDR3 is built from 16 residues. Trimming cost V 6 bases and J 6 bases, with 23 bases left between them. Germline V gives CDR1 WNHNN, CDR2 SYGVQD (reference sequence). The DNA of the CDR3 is TGCGCCAGCAGCGGGACAACCCTTGGGGGGGTCGCTGAAGCTTTCTTT. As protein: CASSGTTLGGVAEAFF.

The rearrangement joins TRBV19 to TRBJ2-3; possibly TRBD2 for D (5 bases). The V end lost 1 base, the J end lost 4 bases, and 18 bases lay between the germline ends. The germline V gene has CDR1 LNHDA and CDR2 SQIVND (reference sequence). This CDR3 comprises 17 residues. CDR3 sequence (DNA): TGTGCCAGTAGTATAGGCGGACTGAGCGAAGGTGCAGATACGCAGTATTTT. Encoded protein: CASSIGGLSEGADTQYF.

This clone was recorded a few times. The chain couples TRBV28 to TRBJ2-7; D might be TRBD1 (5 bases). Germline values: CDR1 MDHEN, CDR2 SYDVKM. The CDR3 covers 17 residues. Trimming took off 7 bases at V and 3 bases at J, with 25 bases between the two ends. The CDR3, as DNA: TGTGCCAGCACCCCCCCGGAAGGATGGGAAGGGGTCTACGAGCAGTACTTC. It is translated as CASTPPEGWEGVYEQYF.

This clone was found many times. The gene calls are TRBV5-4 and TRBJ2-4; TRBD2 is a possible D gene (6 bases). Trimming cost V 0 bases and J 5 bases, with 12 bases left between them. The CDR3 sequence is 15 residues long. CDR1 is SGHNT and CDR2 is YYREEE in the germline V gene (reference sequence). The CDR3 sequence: CASSLGRGSENIQYF. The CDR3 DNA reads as TGTGCCAGCAGCTTGGGGAGGGGCTCCGAAAACATTCAGTACTTC.

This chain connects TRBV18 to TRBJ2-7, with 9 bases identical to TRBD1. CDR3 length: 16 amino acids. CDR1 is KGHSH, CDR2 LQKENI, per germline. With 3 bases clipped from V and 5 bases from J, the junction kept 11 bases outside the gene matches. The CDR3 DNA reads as TGTGCCAGCTCACCCTTTACCGGGACAGGGAGGGACGAGCAGTACTTC. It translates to CASSPFTGTGRDEQYF.

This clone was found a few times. The CDR3: CASSLAGANEQFF. The CDR3 DNA follows: TGTGCCAGCAGCTTAGCGGGGGCTAATGAGCAGTTCTTC. This chain joins TRBV7-2 and TRBJ2-1, with a tentative D call TRBD1 (6 bases). The ends were cut back, 0 bases at V and 7 bases at J, with 7 bases in the middle. The CDR3 covers 13 residues. CDR1 is SGHTA, CDR2 FQGNSA, per germline.

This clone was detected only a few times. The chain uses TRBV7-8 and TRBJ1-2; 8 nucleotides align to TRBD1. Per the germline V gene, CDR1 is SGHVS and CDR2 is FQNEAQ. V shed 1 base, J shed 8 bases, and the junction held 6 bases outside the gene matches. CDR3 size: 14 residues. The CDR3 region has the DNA TGTGCCAGCAGCTTAGGGACAGGGACTGGGGGCTACACCTTC. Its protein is CASSLGTGTGGYTF.

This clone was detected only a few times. DNA of the CDR3: TGTGCCAGCAGTTTAGCCAGGGTCTCCTCCTCCTACGAGCAGTACTTC. This gives the protein CASSLARVSSSYEQYF. The chain couples TRBV28 to TRBJ2-7; perhaps TRBD1 as D (5 bases). Germline CDR1 reads MDHEN; CDR2 reads SYDVKM. Trimming cost V 2 bases and J 0 bases, with 14 bases left between them. The length of the CDR3 is 16 residues.

This CDR3 reads CASSMGDSSYEQYF. The CDR3 DNA reads as TGTGCCAGCAGTATGGGTGACAGCTCCTACGAGCAGTACTTC. The rearrangement joins TRBV6-6 to TRBJ2-7; a weak D match, TRBD1 (5 bases). Germline lookup yields CDR1 MNHNY and CDR2 SVGAGI (reference sequence). The CDR3 consists of 14 residues. Trimming took off 5 bases at V and 0 bases at J, with 11 bases between the two ends.

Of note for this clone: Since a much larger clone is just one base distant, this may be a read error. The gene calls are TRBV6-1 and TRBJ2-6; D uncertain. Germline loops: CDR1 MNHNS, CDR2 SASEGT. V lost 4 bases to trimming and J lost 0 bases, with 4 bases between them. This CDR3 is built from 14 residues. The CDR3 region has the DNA TGTGCCAGCAGTGCAGGCTCTGGGGCCAACGTCCTGACTTTC. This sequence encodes CASSAGSGANVLTF.

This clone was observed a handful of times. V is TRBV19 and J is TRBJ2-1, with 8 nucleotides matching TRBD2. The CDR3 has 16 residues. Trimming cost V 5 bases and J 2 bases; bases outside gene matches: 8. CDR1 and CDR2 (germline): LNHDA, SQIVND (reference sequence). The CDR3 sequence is CASSPWTSQTYNEQFF. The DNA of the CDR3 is TGTGCCAGTAGTCCCTGGACTAGCCAGACCTACAATGAGCAGTTCTTC.

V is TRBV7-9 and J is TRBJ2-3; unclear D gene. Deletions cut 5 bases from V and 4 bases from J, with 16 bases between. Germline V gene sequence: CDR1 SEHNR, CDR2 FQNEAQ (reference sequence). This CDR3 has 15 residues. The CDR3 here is CASSPITSGADTQYF. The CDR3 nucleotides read TGTGCCAGCAGCCCTATCACATCGGGCGCAGATACGCAGTATTTT. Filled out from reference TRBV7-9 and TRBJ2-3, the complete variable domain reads DTGVSQNPRHKITKRGQNVTFRCDPISEHNRLYWYRQTLGQGPEFLTYFQNEAQLEKSRLLSDRFSAERPKGSFSTLEIQRTEQGDSAMYLCASSPITSGADTQYFGPGTRLTVL.

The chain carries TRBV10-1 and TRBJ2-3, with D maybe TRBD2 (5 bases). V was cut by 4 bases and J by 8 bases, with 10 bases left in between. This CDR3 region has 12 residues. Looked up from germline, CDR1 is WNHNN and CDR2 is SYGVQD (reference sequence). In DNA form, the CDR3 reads TGCGCCAGCAGTGTTGACCGGGGTACGCAGTATTTT. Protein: CASSVDRGTQYF.

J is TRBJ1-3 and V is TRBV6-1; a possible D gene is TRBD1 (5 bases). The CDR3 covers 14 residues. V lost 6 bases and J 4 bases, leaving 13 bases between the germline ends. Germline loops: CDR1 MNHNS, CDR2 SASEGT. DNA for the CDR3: TGTGCCAGCAGCGGGGCGACCCGAGGAAACACCATATATTTT. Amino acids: CASSGATRGNTIYF.

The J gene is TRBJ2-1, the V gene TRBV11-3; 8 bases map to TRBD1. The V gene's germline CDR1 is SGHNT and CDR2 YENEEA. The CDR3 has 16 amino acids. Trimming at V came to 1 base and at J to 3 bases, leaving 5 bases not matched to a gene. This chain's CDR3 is CASSLVHGQGYNEQFF. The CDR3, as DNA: TGTGCCAGCAGCTTAGTTCATGGACAGGGCTACAATGAGCAGTTCTTC.

CDR3 nucleotides: TGTGCCAGCAGTTCAACCTTCAGGGGGAAGGCCAAAAACATTCAGTACTTC. Protein: CASSSTFRGKAKNIQYF. The J gene is TRBJ2-4, the V gene TRBV27, with TRBD1 matching over 7 bases. Germline V gene lookup returns CDR1 MNHEY and CDR2 SMNVEV (reference sequence). V gave up 4 bases and J gave up 1 base; unmatched junction bases: 10. CDR3 length equals 17 residues.

The CDR3 DNA follows: TGTGCCAGCAAGCGGGAGATAACCTACGAGCAGTACTTC. It codes for CASKREITYEQYF. The rearrangement uses TRBV28 and TRBJ2-7; 8 bases are a match to TRBD2. The V gene's germline CDR1 is MDHEN and CDR2 SYDVKM. There are 13 residues in the CDR3. Trimming removed 7 bases from V and 2 bases from J; junction bases left unmatched: 4.